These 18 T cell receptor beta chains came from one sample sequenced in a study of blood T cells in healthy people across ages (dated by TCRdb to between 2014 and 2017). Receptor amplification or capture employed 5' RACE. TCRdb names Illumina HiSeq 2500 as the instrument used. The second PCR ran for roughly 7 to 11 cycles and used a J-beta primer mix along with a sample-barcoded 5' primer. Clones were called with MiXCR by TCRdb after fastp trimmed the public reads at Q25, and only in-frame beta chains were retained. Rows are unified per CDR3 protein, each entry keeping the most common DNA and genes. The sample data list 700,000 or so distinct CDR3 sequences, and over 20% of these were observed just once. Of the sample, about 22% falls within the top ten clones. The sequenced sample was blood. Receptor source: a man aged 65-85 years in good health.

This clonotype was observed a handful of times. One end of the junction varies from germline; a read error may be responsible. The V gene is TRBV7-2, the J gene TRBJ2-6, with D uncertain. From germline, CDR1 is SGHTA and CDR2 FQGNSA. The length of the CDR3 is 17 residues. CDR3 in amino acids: CAGSLARTRNGANVLTF. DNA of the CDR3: TGTGCCGGCAGCTTAGCCCGAACACGCAACGGGGCCAACGTCCTGACTTTC.

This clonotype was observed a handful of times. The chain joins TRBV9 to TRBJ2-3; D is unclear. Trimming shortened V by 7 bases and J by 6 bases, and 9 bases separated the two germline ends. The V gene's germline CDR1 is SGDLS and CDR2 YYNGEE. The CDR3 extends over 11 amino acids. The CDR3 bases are TGTGCCAGCGGTCGTTGGGATACGCAGTATTTT. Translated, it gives CASGRWDTQYF.

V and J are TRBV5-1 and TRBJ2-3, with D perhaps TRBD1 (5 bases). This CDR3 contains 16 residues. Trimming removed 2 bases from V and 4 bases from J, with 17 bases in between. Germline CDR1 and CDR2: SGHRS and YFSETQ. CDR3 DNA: TGCGCCAGCAGCTTACGGACAAGCCCCACACCAGATACGCAGTATTTT. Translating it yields CASSLRTSPTPDTQYF.

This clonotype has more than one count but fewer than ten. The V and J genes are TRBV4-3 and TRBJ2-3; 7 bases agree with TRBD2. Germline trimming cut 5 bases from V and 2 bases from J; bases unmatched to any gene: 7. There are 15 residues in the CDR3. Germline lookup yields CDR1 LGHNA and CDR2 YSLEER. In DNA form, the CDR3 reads TGCGCCAGCAGCAGGTTGCGGGGGAACACAGATACGCAGTATTTT. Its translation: CASSRLRGNTDTQYF.

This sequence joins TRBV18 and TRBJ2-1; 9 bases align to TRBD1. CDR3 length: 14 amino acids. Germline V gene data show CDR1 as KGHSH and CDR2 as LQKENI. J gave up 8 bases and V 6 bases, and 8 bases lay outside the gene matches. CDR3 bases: TGTGCCAGCTCGCGGGACAGGGTTAGGGATGAGCAGTTCTTC. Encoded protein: CASSRDRVRDEQFF.

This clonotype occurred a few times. As DNA, the CDR3 is TGTGCCAGCAGTTTCTTATTCGGGGAGCTGTTTTTT. Translating it yields CASSFLFGELFF. This chain connects TRBV27 to TRBJ2-2; no reliable D call. This CDR3 spans 12 amino acids. The germline CDR1 and CDR2 sequences are MNHEY and SMNVEV (reference sequence). V gave up 3 bases and J gave up 7 bases, with 6 bases separating them.

CDR3 sequence reads: CARMGGAPYEQYF. The CDR3 coding sequence is TGTGCCCGAATGGGAGGGGCACCCTACGAGCAGTACTTC. The V gene is TRBV27, the J gene TRBJ2-7, with 7 bases that match TRBD2. V gave up 11 bases and J gave up 2 bases; unmatched junction bases: 9. Germline V gene sequence: CDR1 MNHEY, CDR2 SMNVEV (reference sequence). The CDR3 loop spans 13 amino acids.

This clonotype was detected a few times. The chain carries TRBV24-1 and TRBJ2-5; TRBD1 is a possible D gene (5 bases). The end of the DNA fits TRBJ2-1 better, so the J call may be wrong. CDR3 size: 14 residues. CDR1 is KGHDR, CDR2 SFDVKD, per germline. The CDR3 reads CATSDLLAGNEQFF. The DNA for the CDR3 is TGTGCCACCAGTGATTTGCTGGCAGGGAATGAGCAGTTCTTC.

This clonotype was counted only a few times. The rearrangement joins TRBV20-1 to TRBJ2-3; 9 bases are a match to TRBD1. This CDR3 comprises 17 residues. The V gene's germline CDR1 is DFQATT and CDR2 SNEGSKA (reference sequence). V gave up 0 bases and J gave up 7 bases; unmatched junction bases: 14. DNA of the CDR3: TGCAGTGCTAGAGATCGAACTTGGGGACAGGGAATTAATACGCAGTATTTT. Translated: CSARDRTWGQGINTQYF.

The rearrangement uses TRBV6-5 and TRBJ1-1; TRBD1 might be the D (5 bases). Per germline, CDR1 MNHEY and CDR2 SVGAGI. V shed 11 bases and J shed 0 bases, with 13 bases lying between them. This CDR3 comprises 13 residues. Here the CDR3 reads CAGRQSMNTEAFF. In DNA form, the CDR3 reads TGTGCCGGAAGACAGTCCATGAACACTGAAGCTTTCTTT.

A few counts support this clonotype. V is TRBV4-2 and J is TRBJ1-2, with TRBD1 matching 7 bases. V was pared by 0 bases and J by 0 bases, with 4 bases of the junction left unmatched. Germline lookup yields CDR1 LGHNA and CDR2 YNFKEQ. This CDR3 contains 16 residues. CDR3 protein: CASSQEGTAANYGYTF. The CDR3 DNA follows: TGTGCCAGCAGCCAAGAGGGGACAGCTGCTAACTATGGCTACACCTTC.

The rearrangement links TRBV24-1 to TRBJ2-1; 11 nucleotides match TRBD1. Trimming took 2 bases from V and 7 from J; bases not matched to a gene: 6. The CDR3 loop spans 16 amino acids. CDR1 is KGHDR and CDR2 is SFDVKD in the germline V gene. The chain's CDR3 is CATSDWTGGASNEQFF. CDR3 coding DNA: TGTGCCACCAGTGATTGGACAGGGGGCGCATCGAATGAGCAGTTCTTC.

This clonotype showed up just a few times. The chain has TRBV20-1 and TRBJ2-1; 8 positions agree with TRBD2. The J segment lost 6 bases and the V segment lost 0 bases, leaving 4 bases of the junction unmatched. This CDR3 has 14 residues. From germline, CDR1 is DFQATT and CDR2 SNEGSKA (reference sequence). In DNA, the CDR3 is TGCAGTGCTAGAGACGGGAGGGGTTCCAATGAGCAGTTCTTC. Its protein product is CSARDGRGSNEQFF.

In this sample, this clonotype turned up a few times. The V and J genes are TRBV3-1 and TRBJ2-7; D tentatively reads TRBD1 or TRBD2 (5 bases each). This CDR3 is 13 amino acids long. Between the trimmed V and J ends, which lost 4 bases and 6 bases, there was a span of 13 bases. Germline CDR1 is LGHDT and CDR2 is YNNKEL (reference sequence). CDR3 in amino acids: CASSLGDWGEQYV. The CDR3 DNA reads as TGTGCCAGCAGCCTGGGGGATTGGGGCGAGCAGTACGTC.

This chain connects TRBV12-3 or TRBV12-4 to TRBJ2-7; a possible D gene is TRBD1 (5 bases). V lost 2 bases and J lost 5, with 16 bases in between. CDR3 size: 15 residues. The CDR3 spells CASSLRGRVIDEQYF. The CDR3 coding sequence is TGTGCCAGCAGTTTACGAGGCAGGGTGATAGACGAGCAGTACTTC.

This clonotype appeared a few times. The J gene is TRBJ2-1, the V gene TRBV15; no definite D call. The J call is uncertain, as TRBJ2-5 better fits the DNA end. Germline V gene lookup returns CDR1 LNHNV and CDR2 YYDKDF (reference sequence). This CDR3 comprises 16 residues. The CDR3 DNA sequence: TGTGCCACCAGCAGAGAGATAAGTACTGCAGGAGAGACCCAGTACTTC. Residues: CATSREISTAGETQYF.

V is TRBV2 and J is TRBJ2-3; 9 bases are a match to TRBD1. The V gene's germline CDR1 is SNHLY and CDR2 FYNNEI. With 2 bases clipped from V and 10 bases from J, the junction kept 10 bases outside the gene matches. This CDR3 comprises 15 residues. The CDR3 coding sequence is TGTGCCAGCAGTGAACTAGTGGGACAGGGCCAGGCGCAGTATTTT. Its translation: CASSELVGQGQAQYF.

CDR3 sequence (DNA): TGTGCCAGCAGCCGTAGCGGGGGAGGCACGGTTACGCAGTATTTT. Its protein product is CASSRSGGGTVTQYF. The chain has TRBV4-2 and TRBJ2-3; TRBD2 matches 9 bases. J was trimmed by 8 bases and V by 4 bases; bases with no gene match: 10. CDR3 length equals 15 residues. CDR1 and CDR2 (germline): LGHNA, YNFKEQ.